This T cell receptor (beta chain) was sequenced for a study of cytomegalovirus exposure and HLA in healthy donors (dated by TCRdb to about 2017). Notes on the research overall: In an earlier analysis of around 540 of the donors, around 300 Gb of sequence data and 117 million unique TCR beta sequences from roughly 190 million T cells were reported. All discovery cohort repertoires had been generated on a single sequencing platform. An early release covering about 600 HLA-typed donors comprised approximately 290 gigabases of sequencing data and approximately 80 million unique TCR sequences. Rather than using new phenotypic data, the later analysis identified candidate immune exposures from TCR beta sequences and from how often those sequences occurred across donors. In a later analysis, previously published TCR beta repertoires from roughly 710 donors were re-analyzed and high-resolution HLA genotyping was added so that TCR occurrence patterns could be studied. Four to six DR-DQ haplotypes were handled as single units for association and clustering, since linkage in the cohort was strong. Donor age, sex, ethnicity and CMV serostatus were compiled together with the repertoire data. The study used immunosequencing to profile the T cell repertoires of 600 to 850 subjects and linked those repertoires to cytomegalovirus serostatus. Among 300 to 500 genotyped donors of the cohort, an average of approximately 200,000 unique TCR beta nucleotide sequences was sequenced per donor, of which 15% to 20% were non-productive. In addition to the first cohort of 666 subjects, a separate validation cohort of around 110 different subjects was used. Among the roughly 370 genotyped donors, around 79% belonged to the genetic ancestry cluster associated with self-reported Caucasian donors. Typing coverage varied by locus: about 629-630 donors for A, B, C, DRB1 and DQB1; approximately 560 for DQA1; approximately 610 for DPA1; roughly 470 for DPB1. High-throughput TCR immunosequencing, statistical association of individual TCRs with disease status, and machine learning were combined to predict cytomegalovirus infection status. An earlier analysis of fewer than 750 of the donors used high-throughput TCR beta sequencing to judge whether each TCR beta V gene segment behaved as functional or pseudogenic. A later genetic analysis took genome-wide SNP genotypes for about 55% of the 666 donors and used that subset as a discovery cohort. The aim of the study was to test whether cataloging public T cell receptors could identify signatures of past pathogen exposure. Class I and class II HLA loci were covered by the typing at four-digit resolution.

In total, just over 650 healthy bone marrow donors made up the cohort. Cohort members were all nominally healthy when sampled, although unrecorded immune exposures were likely present. The donor tested CMV seropositive and was one of the 289 seropositive cohort members. Each donor provided a peripheral blood sample, and peripheral blood mononuclear cells were used for TCR beta sequencing. The Qiagen DNeasy Blood Extraction Kit was used to extract genomic DNA from the blood cell samples. Study-wide conclusions, independent of this receptor: Three of the identified cytomegalovirus-associated TCR beta chains were confirmed in vitro to be specific for cytomegalovirus antigens. Correlated functional status among segregating V segments might reflect linkage disequilibrium, but an unknown experimental factor could not be ruled out. The only immune exposure information available for the cohort was CMV serostatus. Because counts were too low, 15 or so rarely observed V segments, including chromosome 9 orphons, were excluded from the earlier analysis of 587 of the donors. According to a later analysis, most CMV-associated TCR beta chains appeared to be HLA-restricted, and the HLA associations seemed to be driven largely by CMV exposure. In a later analysis, TCR association rates were found to vary across HLA loci, with the most associated TCRs seen for DRB1 alleles and the fewest for HLA-C alleles. An association between a missense DCLRE1C variant and V-gene and J-gene trimming of TCR beta chains was found in a later genetic analysis and replicated in an independent cohort. Some IMGT-functional V segments, including TRBV6-2 and TRBV6-3, could not be told apart with the 87-base-pair reads, so those segments were excluded. Assigning TCR associations to individual alleles was difficult when HLA alleles, especially DR and DQ, strongly co-occurred. It was suggested by the authors that the approach could potentially be generalized to other disease states and immunological phenotypes. According to a later genetic analysis, donors in an Asian-associated ancestry cluster had fewer N-insertions in productive TCRs than the approximately 700-donor mean. Because HLA typing was unavailable for some donors at each locus, only the typed subset was used in association tests. In a later analysis, several top co-occurrence clusters were reported to appear linked to parvovirus B19, influenza, CMV and Epstein-Barr virus. A further reported finding was that TCR beta sequences accurately predicted the HLA-A and HLA-B alleles for most subjects in the first cohort. Most TCR sequences were observed very rarely across donors, whereas some public TCRs were present in many individuals. At a false discovery rate of 0.05, a later analysis linked around 15,000 TCR beta sequences to specific HLA alleles. Presence/absence analyses assumed roughly uniform sequencing depth across donors, an assumption that may not hold. In a later analysis, HLA-associated TCR beta chains were found to be more clonally expanded and to have lower generation probabilities than equally common non-associated chains. In this cohort, only TCR beta chains were sequenced, and detectable features were limited by the absence of alpha or paired-chain data. Broadly in line with IMGT annotations, most TCR beta V segments showed up in productive rearrangements about 90% or about 30% of the time in an earlier analysis of 587 of the donors. The study listed 150 to 200 TCR beta chains as associated with cytomegalovirus. A cluster of highly shared sequence variants was judged likely to be a technical artifact of the sequencing pipeline. Cytomegalovirus status was reported to be diagnosed by the classifier with high specificity and sensitivity in both the original and validation cohorts.

The method behind the library was the immunoSEQ multiplex PCR assay. The multiplex PCR relied on a mix of 60 forward primers for TCR Vbeta segments and 13 reverse primers for TCR Jbeta segments. The CDR3 region of rearranged TCR beta genes was amplified from genomic DNA with a multiplex PCR assay. On the Illumina HiSeq System, the amplified TCR beta libraries were sequenced as 87-base-pair reads. In the source study's methods: A later analysis tallied around 82 million unique TCR beta chains across the 700 or so repertoires, and approximately 12 million of those chains were shared by two or more donors. Raw reads were error-corrected and collapsed into unique sequences by a nearest-neighbor algorithm in which closely related sequences were merged to remove PCR and sequencing errors. Alignment of CDR3 sequences to IMGT reference sequences was used to assign V, D and J gene segments. Each retained sequence needed at least a six-nucleotide match to both a V gene segment and a J gene segment. A rearrangement counted as productive if the CDR3 had no stop codons and remained in frame with V and J, and every other rearrangement counted as non-productive. CDR3 was defined according to IMGT convention as the region running from the second conserved V-encoded cysteine to the conserved J-encoded phenylalanine. Sequences without an unambiguous match to a single V gene segment were excluded from the earlier analysis of a few hundred of the donors. An earlier analysis of several hundred of the donors called V segments functional above 56.7% productive rearrangements and segregating when the between-donor standard deviation exceeded 5%. A statistical classification framework was built for diagnosing cytomegalovirus status from the catalog of TCR beta chain sequences. In a later analysis, TCR nucleotide sequences were compared against IMGT/GENE-DB human TR gene sequences so that V and J genes could be assigned. The TCRdist pipeline was used in a later analysis to assign CDR3 sequences and most-parsimonious VDJ recombination scenarios. A later analysis defined each TCR beta chain by its CDR3 amino acid sequence plus V-gene family, and excluded reads lacking a unique V-gene family. To address suspected cross-contamination and a sequencing artifact, a later analysis removed 550 to 750 highly shared, low-generation-probability nucleotide sequences. A later analysis calculated a clonal expansion index for each public chain from normalized within-repertoire ranks of inferred template counts. In a later analysis, generation probabilities were computed with a VDJ recombination model fitted to out-of-frame rearrangements, and the resulting probabilities were checked against IGoR. Hypergeometric tests were used in a later analysis to score TCR-TCR, TCR-HLA and TCR-CMV co-occurrence, with a repertoire-size bias correction applied to the TCR pairs. To estimate false discovery rates, a later analysis permuted the HLA or CMV assignments 20 times. In a later analysis, co-occurring TCRs were grouped using DBSCAN, and TCRdist sequence similarity was added for clustering within HLA-allele-positive subsets. For co-occurrence clustering, repertoires with fewer than 30,000 or more than 120,000 public chains were excluded, along with four or five repertoires with anomalous nucleotide sharing. The source is immuneACCESS, and TCRdb retained only in-frame sequences with V and J called. Part of the clones is not carried over; for the studies checked, unresolved V genes explain less than half of this, and the remainder is unexplained. V and J calls and clone size are as listed in that table; D and trimming were resolved from the DNA. This sample is represented by roughly 150,000 clones; 70% to 85% of them were singletons. The ten largest clones take up 6.6% of the sample.

Worth noting for this clone: The clone's antigen remains unknown. Per-nucleotide qualities are absent, and no much larger clonotype sits a single base away.

Reading the germline V gene (reference sequence) gives CDR1 SEHNR and CDR2 FQNEAQ. CDR3 length: 12 amino acids, cysteine to phenylalanine. CDR3 DNA only is kept here, 36 bases in frame from base 1. The TCR comes from a woman aged 45-60 years in good health and CMV-seropositive. The sequencing input was PBMCs. Recombination joined TRBV7-9 with TRBJ2-3, with a tentative D gene TRBD1 over 6 matching bases. The CDR3 sequence is CSSNPGADTQYF. The DNA reads as follows: TGTTCCTCAAACCCAGGGGCTGATACGCAGTATTTT.